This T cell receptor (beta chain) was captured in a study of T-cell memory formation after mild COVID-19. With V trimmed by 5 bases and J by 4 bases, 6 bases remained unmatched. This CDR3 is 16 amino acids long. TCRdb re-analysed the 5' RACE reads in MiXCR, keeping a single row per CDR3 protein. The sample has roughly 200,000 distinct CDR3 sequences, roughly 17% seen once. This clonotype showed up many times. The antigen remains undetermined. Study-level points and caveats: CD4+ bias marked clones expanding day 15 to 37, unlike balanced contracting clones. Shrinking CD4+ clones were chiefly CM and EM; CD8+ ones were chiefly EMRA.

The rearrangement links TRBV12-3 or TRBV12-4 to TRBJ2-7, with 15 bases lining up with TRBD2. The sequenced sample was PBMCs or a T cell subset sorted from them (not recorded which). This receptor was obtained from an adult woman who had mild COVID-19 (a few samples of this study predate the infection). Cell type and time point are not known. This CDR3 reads CASSPGLAGGLYEQYF. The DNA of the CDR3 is TGTGCCAGCAGTCCGGGACTAGCGGGGGGATTGTACGAGCAGTACTTC.